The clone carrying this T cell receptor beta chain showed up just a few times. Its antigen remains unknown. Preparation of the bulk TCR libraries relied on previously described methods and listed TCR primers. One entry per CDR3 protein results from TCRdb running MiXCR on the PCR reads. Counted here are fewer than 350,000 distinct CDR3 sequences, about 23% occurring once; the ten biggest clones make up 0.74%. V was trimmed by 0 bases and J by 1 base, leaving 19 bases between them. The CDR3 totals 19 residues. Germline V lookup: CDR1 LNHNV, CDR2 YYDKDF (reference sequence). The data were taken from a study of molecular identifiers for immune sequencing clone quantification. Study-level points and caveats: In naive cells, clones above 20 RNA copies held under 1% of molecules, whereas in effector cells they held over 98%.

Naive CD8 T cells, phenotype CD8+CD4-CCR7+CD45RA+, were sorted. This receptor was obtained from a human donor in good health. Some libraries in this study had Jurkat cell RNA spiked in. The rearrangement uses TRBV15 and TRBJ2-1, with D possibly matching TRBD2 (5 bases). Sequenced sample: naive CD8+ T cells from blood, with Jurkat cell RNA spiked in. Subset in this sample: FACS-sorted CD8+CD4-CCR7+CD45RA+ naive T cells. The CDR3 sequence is CATSRDLSRGSGSYNEQFF. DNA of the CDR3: TGTGCCACCAGCAGAGATCTGTCTAGAGGGTCGGGGTCCTACAATGAGCAGTTCTTC.